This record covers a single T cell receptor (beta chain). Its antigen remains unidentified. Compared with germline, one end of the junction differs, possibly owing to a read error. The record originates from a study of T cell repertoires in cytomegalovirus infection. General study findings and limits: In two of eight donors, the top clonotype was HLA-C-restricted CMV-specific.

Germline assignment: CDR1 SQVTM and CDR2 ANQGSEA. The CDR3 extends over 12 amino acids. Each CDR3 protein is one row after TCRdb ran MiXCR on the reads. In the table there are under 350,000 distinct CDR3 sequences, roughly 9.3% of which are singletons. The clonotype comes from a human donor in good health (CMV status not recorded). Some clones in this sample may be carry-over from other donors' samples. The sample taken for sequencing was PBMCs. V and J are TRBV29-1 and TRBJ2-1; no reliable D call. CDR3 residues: CSVGRVYNEQLF. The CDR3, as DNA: TGCAGCGTTGGACGTGTCTACAATGAGCAGCTCTTC.